This paragraph reports one T cell receptor (beta chain). Its antigen is currently not known. No base quality values were provided; no much bigger clone lies one nucleotide off. The data are from a study of vaccination and CD4 T cells after COVID-19 (dated by TCRdb to between 2021 and 2024). Regarding the complete study: SARS-CoV-2 positivity had been established in the convalescent patients by nasal swab PCR, and mild disease was recorded in under ten of these patients and severe disease in one. The convalescent cohort comprised six males and four females, including two Hispanic individuals, seven Caucasians, two Asians and one multiracial person. Culture stimuli were overlapping spike peptide pools from SARS-CoV-2 and from the common cold coronaviruses HCoV-NL63, HCoV-OC43 and HCoV-229E. Post-vaccine blood samples were taken a median of about 72 days after the second vaccine dose, with a range of roughly 14 to 250 days. The spike-specific CD4+ TCR repertoire was compared before and after mRNA vaccination in 10 COVID-19 convalescent patients and a few infection-naive healthy vaccine recipients. Two doses of either the Pfizer-BioNTech BNT162b2 vaccine (n=8) or the Moderna mRNA-1273 vaccine (n=2) were administered to participants. In control cultures, a CEFX viral epitope pool was used as positive control, an HIV-1 Nef peptide pool was used as negative control, or no peptide was added. Post-COVID blood samples from convalescent patients were collected a median of about 100 days after diagnosis, with a range of about 30 to 170 days. General findings and caveats noted by the study authors: The median count of SARS-CoV-2-reactive clonotypes went up from 21 after infection to about 40 after vaccination, although the change was not significant. The study included relatively few convalescent patients and did not analyze early timepoints after natural infection. In convalescent patients, a median roughly 87% of post-vaccine SARS-CoV-2-reactive clones were detected only after vaccination, and vaccine-specific priming was suggested by this finding. Of the vaccine-specific clones found in convalescent patients, nearly all (304 of 307) were mono-reactive for SARS-CoV-2 spike instead of being cross-reactive with common cold coronaviruses.

Libraries were prepared through PCR. TCR sequencing of DNA from cultured CD4+ T cells used the Oncomine TCR Beta short-read assay at the Johns Hopkins FTIC core. Genomic DNA was extracted from the cultured CD4+ T cells with the QIAamp micro DNA kit. The Oncomine TCR Beta libraries from cultured CD4+ T cells were pooled using unique dual indexes and then sequenced on an Illumina iSeq 100. Turning to the authors' computational methods: Non-productive sequences were filtered out, and CDR3s that did not start with C, did not end with F or W, or were shorter than 7 amino acids were discarded. The MANAFEST web application was used to identify antigen-specific clonotypes by comparing peptide-stimulated wells against reference wells and other culture wells. To be called positive, a clone needed an FDR below 0.05, an odds ratio above 5, and a productive frequency above 0.1% in at least two of three replicate wells. Clonotypes that were significantly expanded in both SARS-CoV-2 spike wells and at least one common cold coronavirus spike condition were defined as cross-reactive. CDR3 homology was assessed with Levenshtein distances (stringdist) and unrooted phylogenetic trees (ape) in R version 3.6.1. Starting from the raw public reads, TCRdb applied fastp trimming at Q25, assembled clones with MiXCR and retained in-frame beta chains. Rows are combined by CDR3 protein, so each entry shows the most common genes and DNA. TCRdb, not the authors, supplied the V and J calls. This sample holds approximately 16,000 distinct CDR3 sequences; approximately 50% were observed only once. About 5% of the sample lies in the top ten.

In light of the paper, this sample's treatment or condition label describes: approximately 11-day PBMC culture with coronavirus spike peptide pools or control peptides (ViraFEST assay). The ViraFEST assay, used in the study, expanded antigen-specific T cells with peptide pools and then identified the expanded clonotypes through TCR sequencing. The convalescent patients' positive SARS-CoV-2 PCR tests fell between March and December 2020, which was before the Alpha, Beta and Delta variants emerged in the United States. Each well held around 2 million PBMCs cultured with roughly 9.2 ug/ml peptide pools in IMDM containing approximately 5% human AB serum and 9.5 to 10 IU/ml IL-2. Half of the culture medium was replaced with fresh IL-2-containing medium on days 3 and 7. After 9 to 11 days of culture, CD4+ T cells were isolated by negative selection with the EasySep CD4+ T cell isolation kit. Ficoll-Paque Plus gradient centrifugation was used to isolate PBMCs from whole blood, and the isolated PBMCs were then either used fresh or cryopreserved at -140C. In general, triplicate wells were set up for every culture condition.

Specimen: CD4+ T cells from blood, cultured in vitro, collected before SARS-CoV-2 vaccination. The source is a human donor who had recovered from COVID-19.

The CDR3 region has the sequence CASSEHRDTQYF. The nucleotide sequence is TGTGCCAGCAGCGAGCATAGGGATACGCAGTATTTT. Here the chain combines TRBV7-6 and TRBJ2-3; confidence is insufficient to name the D gene. The CDR3 holds 12 amino acids from the cysteine to the phenylalanine. Only the CDR3 DNA is retained, 36 bases long and in frame from the first base. Trimming removed 5 bases from V and 6 bases from J, leaving 9 bases between the germline ends. CDR1 SGHVS and CDR2 FNYEAQ were looked up in the germline V gene.